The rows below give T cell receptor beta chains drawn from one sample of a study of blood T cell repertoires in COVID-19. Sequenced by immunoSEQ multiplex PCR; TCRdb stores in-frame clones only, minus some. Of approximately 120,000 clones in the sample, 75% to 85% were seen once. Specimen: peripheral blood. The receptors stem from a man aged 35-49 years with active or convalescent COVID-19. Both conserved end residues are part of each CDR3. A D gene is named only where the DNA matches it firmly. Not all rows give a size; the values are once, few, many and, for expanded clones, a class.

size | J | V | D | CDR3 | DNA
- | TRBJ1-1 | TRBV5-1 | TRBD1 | CASSETGANTEAFF | TGCGCCAGCAGCGAGACAGGGGCGAACACTGAAGCTTTCTTT
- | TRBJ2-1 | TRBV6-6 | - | CASSYPDIRYNEQFF | TGTGCCAGCAGTTACCCGGACATAAGATACAATGAGCAGTTCTTC
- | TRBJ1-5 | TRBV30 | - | CAWSPDSYQPQHF | TGTGCCTGGAGTCCCGACTCGTATCAGCCCCAGCATTTT
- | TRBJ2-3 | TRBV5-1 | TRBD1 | CASSPTPGGAGTDTQYF | TGCGCCAGCAGCCCCACCCCAGGGGGCGCGGGCACAGATACGCAGTATTTT
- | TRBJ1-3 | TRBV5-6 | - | CASSLSRASGNTIYF | TGTGCCAGCAGCTTAAGCAGGGCCTCTGGAAACACCATATATTTT
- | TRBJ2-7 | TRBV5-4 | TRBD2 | CASSSGGAGRESEQYF | TGTGCCAGCAGCTCGGGTGGCGCGGGGCGGGAGTCCGAGCAGTACTTC
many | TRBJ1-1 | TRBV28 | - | CASSLGRLEAFF | TGTGCCAGCAGTTTAGGCAGACTTGAAGCTTTCTTT
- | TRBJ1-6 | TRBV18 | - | CASSPQQTANSPLHF | TGTGCCAGCTCACCGCAACAGACAGCTAATTCACCCCTCCACTTT
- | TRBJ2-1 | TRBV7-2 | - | CASSLAGGPGNEQFF | TGTGCCAGCAGCTTAGCGGGGGGTCCCGGCAATGAGCAGTTCTTC
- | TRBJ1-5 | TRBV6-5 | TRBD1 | CASSRGAGQPQHF | TGTGCCAGCAGCAGGGGGGCCGGTCAGCCCCAGCATTTT
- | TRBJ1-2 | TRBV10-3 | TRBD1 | CAISESPTGGYGYTF | TGTGCCATCAGTGAGTCCCCAACAGGGGGCTATGGCTACACCTTC